The subject of this entry is one T cell receptor beta chain. This entry is derived from a study of blood T cell repertoires in COVID-19. Study details: Sources were T cells, B-cell-depleted T cells, or PBMCs; the material itself was cDNA or gDNA.

The protocol was immunoSEQ multiplex PCR, while the TCRdb copy is restricted to in-frame clones and leaves out a portion. The sample lists about 160,000 clones, more than 70% seen once, with approximately 6% in the top ten. V trimming: 2 bases; J trimming: 1 base; junction bases outside the gene matches: 5. The CDR3 sequence is 16 residues long. Germline CDR1 reads KGHSH; CDR2 reads LQKENI. Sequenced input: PBMCs or T cells enriched from blood (not recorded which). This sequence was found in a man aged 40-49 years who had recovered from COVID-19. This sequence joins TRBV18 and TRBJ1-3; 7 bases agree with TRBD1. This CDR3 is CASSPRGQLSGNTIYF. The CDR3 DNA is TGTGCCAGCTCACCAAGGGGACAGCTTTCTGGAAACACCATATATTTT.